Listed here are 19 T cell receptor beta chains from one sample, sequenced in a study of tumor-infiltrating lymphocytes in primary liver carcinoma. Out of unsorted whole blood came the blood RNA, and germline DNA was extracted as well. A constant-region primer served to make TCR beta cDNA from roughly 500 ng total RNA. Researchers made the TCR beta libraries by running three nested multiplex PCR rounds with slightly modified ARM-PCR. TRBV1-TRBV30 forward primers paired with a C-beta reverse primer drove the first two PCR rounds, about 9 cycles each. TCRdb itself ran the multiplex PCR reads through MiXCR, one entry per CDR3 protein. The sample contains 300,000 to 400,000 distinct CDR3 sequences, 55% to 65% of which appear only once. Material: peripheral blood. These TCRs come from a middle-aged man with primary liver carcinoma and hepatitis B virus infection.

On this clonotype itself: A much bigger clone sits one base away, suggesting this may be a read error. The genes are TRBV6-5 and TRBJ1-1; D remains ambiguous. Germline lookup yields CDR1 MNHEY and CDR2 SVGAGI. The CDR3 totals 14 residues. CDR3 DNA sequence: TGTTCCAGCAGCCCCGGGAGGGTGAACACTGAAGCTTTCTTT. Translating it yields CSSSPGRVNTEAFF.

This chain joins TRBV28 and TRBJ1-2; possibly TRBD1 for D (5 bases). The CDR3 length is 12 residues. Trimming took 1 base from V and 10 from J, leaving 10 bases between them. The germline gives CDR1 MDHEN, CDR2 SYDVKM. CDR3 DNA: TGTGCCAGCAGTTTATCAGGGTTTGTCTACACCTTC. This codes for CASSLSGFVYTF.

This rearrangement joins TRBV25-1 to TRBJ1-2, with D perhaps TRBD1 (5 bases). The V end lost 3 bases, the J end lost 8 bases, and 16 bases lay between the germline ends. The CDR3 extends over 14 amino acids. From germline, CDR1 is MGHDK and CDR2 SYGVNS. DNA for the CDR3: TGTGCCAGCAGTGAGCACGGGGCCCTGGGGGGCTACACCTTC. Its protein is CASSEHGALGGYTF.

As to this clonotype: At one boundary the junction diverges from the germline segment, which might be a read error. The rearrangement uses TRBV6-2 or TRBV6-3 and TRBJ2-5; no reliable D call. The CDR3 spans 13 residues. The germline V gene has CDR1 MNHEY and CDR2 SVGEGT. CDR3 nucleotide sequence: TGTGCCAGCGGTTACCCGCAGCTAAAGACCCAGTACTTC. Its protein product is CASGYPQLKTQYF.

CDR3 region: CASSSRRAGTEGNEQFF. CDR3 sequence (DNA): TGTGCCAGCAGCTCCCGTCGGGCGGGCACAGAAGGCAATGAGCAGTTCTTC. The rearrangement uses TRBV11-2 and TRBJ2-1; TRBD2 is a possible D gene (5 bases). This CDR3 comprises 17 residues. Trimming took 4 bases from V and 6 from J, leaving 22 bases between them. CDR1 and CDR2 (germline): SGHAT, FQNNGV.

This chain links TRBV29-1 with TRBJ2-7; D gene ambiguous. The CDR3 totals 11 residues. CDR1 SQVTM and CDR2 ANQGSEA come from the germline V gene. CDR3 coding DNA: TGCATCGGTAGGGTTGCCTACGAGCAGTACTTC. This sequence encodes CIGRVAYEQYF.

A remark on this clonotype: One end of the junction is discordant with germline, which a read error may explain. The chain uses TRBV29-1 and TRBJ2-5; TRBD1 aligns across 8 bases. This CDR3 is 14 amino acids long. Per germline, CDR1 SQVTM and CDR2 ANQGSEA. CDR3 region: CNVAPGGGFETQYF. DNA for the CDR3: TGCAACGTTGCCCCAGGGGGCGGGTTCGAGACCCAGTACTTC.

The table lists this clonotype with many counts. This chain joins TRBV6-2 or TRBV6-3 and TRBJ2-4; D possibly uses TRBD1 or TRBD2 (5 bases each). The CDR3 contains 14 residues. The germline gives CDR1 MNHEY, CDR2 SVGEGT. The germline V and J ends were trimmed by 4 bases and 6 bases, with 13 bases remaining between them. In DNA form, the CDR3 reads TGTGCCAGCAGTTTTCGGGGCCTGGGAAACATTCAGTACTTC. It is translated as CASSFRGLGNIQYF.

As concerns this clonotype: One end of the junction does not line up with germline, which may come from a read error. The chain joins TRBV11-2 to TRBJ2-5, with 14 bases aligning to TRBD2. The CDR3 covers 17 residues. The V gene's germline CDR1 is SGHAT and CDR2 FQNNGV. DNA of the CDR3: TGTGCTAGCAGCGCCGGACTAGCGGGAGGATCCCAAGAGACCCACTACTTC. Translating gives CASSAGLAGGSQETHYF.

The chain uses TRBV29-1 and TRBJ1-4; the D is unclear. This CDR3 contains 13 residues. The germline V gene has CDR1 SQVTM and CDR2 ANQGSEA. V shed 4 bases and J shed 4 bases, with 10 bases lying between them. The CDR3 DNA reads TGCAGCGTTGTTGTACAGAGTAATGAAAAACTGTTTTTT. Its translation: CSVVVQSNEKLFF.

The chain is built from TRBV29-1 and TRBJ2-1; TRBD1 is a possible D gene (6 bases). Trimming removed 7 bases from V and 9 bases from J, with 22 bases in between. From germline, CDR1 is SQVTM and CDR2 ANQGSEA. The CDR3 has 14 amino acids. In nucleotides, the CDR3 is TGCAGCGCTCCCCCGAGGCAGGGGTATAGTGAGCAGTTCTTC. Its protein is CSAPPRQGYSEQFF.

As for this clonotype: At one end the junction does not follow the germline gene, possibly because of a read error. V is TRBV11-1 and J is TRBJ2-3; 7 positions agree with TRBD2. The germline V gene encodes CDR1 SGHAT and CDR2 FQDESV (reference sequence). The CDR3 is made up of 15 amino acids. CDR3 amino acids: CDSSSERDLTDTQYF. The CDR3 nucleotides read TGTGACAGCAGCTCCGAGCGGGATCTGACAGATACGCAGTATTTT.

For this clonotype: A read error may be the cause here, since a much bigger clone is one base away. The chain links TRBV4-3 to TRBJ2-2; TRBD1 is a possible D gene (6 bases). Germline loops: CDR1 LGHNA, CDR2 YSLEER. The CDR3 has 16 amino acids. V was cut by 4 bases and J by 4 bases, with 16 bases left in between. The CDR3 sequence is CASSLGTREPTGELFF. DNA of the CDR3: TGCGCCAGCAGCCTCGGGACAAGGGAGCCCACCGGGGAGCTGTTTTTT.

The rearrangement joins TRBV5-1 to TRBJ2-3, with 14 bases matching TRBD2. With 6 bases clipped from V and 6 bases from J, the junction kept 9 bases outside the gene matches. There are 16 residues in the CDR3. CDR1 and CDR2 from the germline V gene are SGHRS and YFSETQ. In DNA form, the CDR3 reads TGCGCCAGCAACGTGGGACTAGCGGGAGTCTTGGATACGCAGTATTTT. Translating it yields CASNVGLAGVLDTQYF.

This clonotype occurred once. At one of its ends the junction is not consistent with the germline gene, which may arise from a read error. The V call is TRBV11-2, the J call TRBJ1-1; no reliable D call. CDR3 size: 13 residues. CDR1 SGHAT and CDR2 FQNNGV come from the germline V gene. The DNA for the CDR3 is TGTGCCAGCAGCCTATCATACGGGGTGGGAGCTATCTTT. Protein sequence: CASSLSYGVGAIF.

This clonotype was observed many times. The V and J genes are TRBV4-2 and TRBJ2-7; 7 nucleotides agree with TRBD1. V was clipped by 5 bases and J by 4 bases; unmatched bases: 5. This CDR3 region has 13 residues. Germline V CDR1 and CDR2: LGHNA, YNFKEQ. In DNA form, the CDR3 reads TGTGCCAGCAGCGGAACACAGGGGTACGAGCAGTACTTC. This translates into CASSGTQGYEQYF.

The gene calls are TRBV12-3 or TRBV12-4 and TRBJ1-5, with unresolved D. The CDR3 sequence is 12 residues long. V lost 6 bases and J lost 4, with 7 bases in between. DNA of the CDR3: TGTGCCAGCAGGGAGCATAATCAGCCCCAGCATTTT. The encoded protein is CASREHNQPQHF.

There are a few counts of this clonotype. CDR3 sequence: CASSQIMTEPEQYF. The DNA of the CDR3 is TGCGCCAGCAGCCAAATAATGACTGAACCCGAGCAGTACTTC. The chain carries TRBV4-1 and TRBJ2-7, with D unresolved. CDR3 length: 14 residues. Germline CDR1 MGHRA, CDR2 YSYEKL. The V and J ends lost 2 bases and 6 bases respectively, with 14 bases between them.

As for this clonotype: A much larger clone is a single base away; this may be a read error. The J gene is TRBJ1-2, the V gene TRBV6-6; maybe TRBD1 (5 bases). CDR3 length equals 11 residues. In germline, CDR1 is MNHNY, CDR2 SVGAGI (reference sequence). In nucleotides, the CDR3 is TGTGCCAGCAGACTTGACCGGGGCTACATCTTC. The encoded protein is CASRLDRGYIF.